Below are 15 T cell receptor beta chains sequenced from a single sample in a study of blood T cells in healthy people across ages. The second PCR ran roughly 6 to 11 cycles with a sample-barcoded 5' primer and J-beta primers. TCRdb re-analysed the 5' RACE reads in MiXCR, keeping a single row per CDR3 protein. The repertoire consists of about 1.7 million distinct CDR3 sequences, with about 28% occurring once and the leading ten covering around 7.7%. Input material: blood. These receptors originate from a woman aged 25 to 45 in good health.

With regard to this clonotype: One junction end does not reproduce the germline sequence, and a read error may be involved. The chain recombines TRBV6-5 with TRBJ1-2; D gene unclear. Per the germline V gene, CDR1 is MNHEY and CDR2 is SVGAGI. There are 14 residues in the CDR3. The DNA of the CDR3 is TGTGCCAACAGTTACTCGTTGGGCTACTATGGCTACACCTTC. Its translation is CANSYSLGYYGYTF.

This clonotype was found a few times. The chain links TRBV20-1 to TRBJ2-3, with a possible D match to TRBD1 (5 bases). The CDR3 has 14 residues. Germline V gene data show CDR1 as DFQATT and CDR2 as SNEGSKA (reference sequence). Trimming removed 0 bases at V and 0 bases at J, with 7 bases between. CDR3 DNA sequence: TGCAGTGCTAGAGATTACAGGAGCACAGATACGCAGTATTTT. As protein: CSARDYRSTDTQYF.

The CDR3 nucleotides read TGTGCCAGCAGCCGGGCTAGCGGGGGACCCCAAGAGACCCAGTACTTC. Encoded protein: CASSRASGGPQETQYF. The chain links TRBV3-1 to TRBJ2-5; 10 bases map to TRBD2. The V segment lost 4 bases and the J segment 1 base; nucleotides outside the gene matches: 6. Germline-derived CDR1 and CDR2 are LGHDT and YNNKEL (reference sequence). The CDR3 consists of 16 residues.

The CDR3 DNA sequence: TGTGCCAGCAGTTCGAGTCTTTCCGGGACGCATGGAAACACCATATATTTT. Its translation: CASSSSLSGTHGNTIYF. The chain employs TRBV28 and TRBJ1-3; D possibly corresponds to TRBD1 (5 bases). The CDR3 covers 17 residues. Trimming shortened V by 4 bases and J by 3 bases, and 19 bases separated the two germline ends. Germline V gene lookup returns CDR1 MDHEN and CDR2 SYDVKM.

The rearrangement links TRBV7-9 to TRBJ1-2; the match to TRBD1 covers 9 bases. Germline V gives CDR1 SEHNR, CDR2 FQNEAQ (reference sequence). The CDR3 runs to 14 residues. V was clipped by 5 bases and J by 7 bases; unmatched bases: 8. Here the CDR3 reads CASSVTGTGFGYTF. CDR3 DNA: TGTGCCAGCAGCGTCACCGGGACAGGGTTTGGCTACACCTTC.

This clonotype was detected only a few times. The chain is built from TRBV5-1 and TRBJ2-1, with 9 positions matching TRBD1. V trimming: 4 bases; J trimming: 8 bases; junction bases outside the gene matches: 10. The V gene's germline CDR1 is SGHRS and CDR2 YFSETQ. There are 15 residues in the CDR3. This chain's CDR3 is CASSQRQGGLHEQFF. CDR3 coding DNA: TGCGCCAGCAGCCAAAGACAGGGGGGCCTTCATGAGCAGTTCTTC. Together with reference TRBV5-1 and TRBJ2-1, the CDR3 gives the full variable domain: KAGVTQTPRYLIKTRGQQVTLSCSPISGHRSVSWYQQTPGQGLQFLFEYFSETQRNKGNFPGRFSGRQFSNSRSEMNVSTLELGDSALYLCASSQRQGGLHEQFFGPGTRLTVL.

As concerns this clonotype: At one end the junction does not follow the germline gene, possibly because of a read error. V gene TRBV7-2 combines with J gene TRBJ1-5, with D possibly TRBD1 on 5 matching bases. Looked up from germline, CDR1 is SGHTA and CDR2 is FQGNSA. The CDR3 length is 14 residues. The CDR3 protein is CVSSFGGSNQPQHF. The CDR3 region has the DNA TGTGTCAGCAGCTTCGGGGGGAGCAATCAGCCCCAGCATTTT.

The rearrangement links TRBV29-1 to TRBJ2-1; no reliable D call. Trimming removed 0 bases from V and 0 bases from J, with 9 bases in between. Looked up from germline, CDR1 is SQVTM and CDR2 is ANQGSEA. This CDR3 region has 15 residues. The CDR3 is CSVEDLWDSYNEQFF. The CDR3 DNA sequence: TGCAGCGTTGAAGATCTGTGGGACTCCTACAATGAGCAGTTCTTC.

Details on this clonotype: One base away lies a much larger clone, so this may be a sequencing read error. This sequence joins TRBV4-1 and TRBJ2-4, with TRBD1 as a possible D gene (5 bases). V was pared by 1 base and J by 15 bases, with 22 bases between. CDR1 and CDR2 from the germline V gene are MGHRA and YSYEKL. This CDR3 spans 15 amino acids. The CDR3 DNA follows: TGCGCCAGCAGCCAAGCTGGGCAGGGAAGCTACGAGCTGTACTTC. Amino acid sequence: CASSQAGQGSYELYF.

This sequence joins TRBV6-1 and TRBJ2-5, with 7 positions matching TRBD2. The J call is doubtful: the DNA matches TRBJ2-7 better. CDR1 is MNHNS, CDR2 SASEGT, per germline. The CDR3 sequence is 15 residues long. CDR3 protein: CASSQTWGGTYEQYF. DNA for the CDR3: TGTGCCAGCAGTCAAACGTGGGGAGGGACCTACGAGCAGTACTTC.

With respect to this clonotype: The junction shows a germline mismatch at one end, possibly a read error. V and J are TRBV5-1 and TRBJ2-7, with D perhaps matching TRBD2 (6 bases). Looked up from germline, CDR1 is SGHRS and CDR2 is YFSETQ. The CDR3 runs 16 residues. CDR3 sequence: CASILGLGLYAYEQYF. CDR3 nucleotides: TGCGCCAGCATCTTGGGGTTGGGACTCTATGCCTACGAGCAGTACTTC.

To note about this clonotype: The junction departs from the called germline gene at one end, perhaps through a read error. The chain is built from TRBV28 and TRBJ1-3; TRBD1 aligns across 9 bases. Germline loops: CDR1 MDHEN, CDR2 SYDVKM. CDR3 length: 14 amino acids. DNA of the CDR3: TGTGCCACCTCGGGACAGGGCTCTGGAAACACCAGATATTTT. It specifies CATSGQGSGNTRYF.

In its sample, this clonotype was seen a few times. The V call is TRBV5-1, the J call TRBJ1-2, with D perhaps TRBD1 (5 bases). V was shortened by 0 bases and J by 2 bases, with 11 bases between the two germline ends. This CDR3 has 15 amino acids. Germline V gene data show CDR1 as SGHRS and CDR2 as YFSETQ. Here the CDR3 DNA reads TGCGCCAGCAGCTTGGGGGGGAGAGGGAACTATGGCTACACCTTC. Translation gives CASSLGGRGNYGYTF.

The CDR3 coding sequence is TGTGCCAGCAGCCCGCTGGACAGGGGGCTCCGGACCGGGGAGCTGTTTTTT. Residues: CASSPLDRGLRTGELFF. V gene TRBV7-9 combines with J gene TRBJ2-2, with 11 positions matching TRBD1. Germline V gene lookup returns CDR1 SEHNR and CDR2 FQNEAQ (reference sequence). The V and J ends lost 5 bases and 5 bases, in that order; junction bases with no gene match: 10. This CDR3 region has 17 residues. Together with reference TRBV7-9 and TRBJ2-2, the CDR3 gives the full variable domain: DTGVSQNPRHKITKRGQNVTFRCDPISEHNRLYWYRQTLGQGPEFLTYFQNEAQLEKSRLLSDRFSAERPKGSFSTLEIQRTEQGDSAMYLCASSPLDRGLRTGELFFGEGSRLTVL.

This clonotype appeared a few times. This chain links TRBV5-1 with TRBJ1-1; D unresolved. Germline CDR1 SGHRS, CDR2 YFSETQ. This CDR3 region has 18 residues. Between the trimmed V and J ends, which lost 0 bases and 0 bases, there was a span of 18 bases. The CDR3 sequence is CASSLVTVGGGMNTEAFF. The CDR3 DNA follows: TGCGCCAGCAGCTTGGTTACGGTCGGCGGCGGGATGAACACTGAAGCTTTCTTT.